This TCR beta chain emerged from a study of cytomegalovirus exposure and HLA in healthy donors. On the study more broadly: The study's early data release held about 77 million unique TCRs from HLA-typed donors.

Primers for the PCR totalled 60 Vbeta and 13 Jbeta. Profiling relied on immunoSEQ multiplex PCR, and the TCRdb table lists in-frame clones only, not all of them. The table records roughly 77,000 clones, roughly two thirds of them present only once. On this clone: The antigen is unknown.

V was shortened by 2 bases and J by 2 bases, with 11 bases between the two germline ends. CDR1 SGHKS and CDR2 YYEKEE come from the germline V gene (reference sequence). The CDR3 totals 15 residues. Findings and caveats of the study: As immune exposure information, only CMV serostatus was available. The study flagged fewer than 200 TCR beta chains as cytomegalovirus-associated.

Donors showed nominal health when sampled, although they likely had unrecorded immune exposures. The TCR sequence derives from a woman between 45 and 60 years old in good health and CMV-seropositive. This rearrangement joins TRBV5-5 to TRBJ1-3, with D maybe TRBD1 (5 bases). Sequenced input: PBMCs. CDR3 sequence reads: CASSFVGATGNTIYF. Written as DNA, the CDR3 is TGTGCCAGCAGCTTCGTAGGGGCAACTGGAAACACCATATATTTT.